The source of this T cell receptor beta chain is a study of blood T cell repertoires in COVID-19. Across the study: The United States, Italy and Spain provided the acute and convalescent COVID-19 samples.

This CDR3 has 14 residues. The germline V gene has CDR1 SNHLY and CDR2 FYNNEI. The germline V and J ends were trimmed by 6 bases and 3 bases, with 11 bases remaining between them. The assay was immunoSEQ multiplex PCR, and TCRdb's table has in-frame clones only and misses some. This table holds roughly 250,000 clones, more than 75% found once. Participants' reported clinical history set cohort assignment. Sequenced material: PBMCs or T cells enriched from blood (not recorded which). The rearrangement joins TRBV2 to TRBJ2-2, with D possibly matching TRBD1 (6 bases). This receptor was taken from a woman between 40 and 50 years old with acute COVID-19. The CDR3 bases are TGTGCCAGCAGATACAGGGTGTACACCGGGGAGCTGTTTTTT. Translated, it gives CASRYRVYTGELFF.